This T cell receptor (beta chain) comes out of a study of blood T cell repertoires in COVID-19. Study summary: The United States, Italy and Spain were the sources of the acute and convalescent COVID-19 samples. The analysed material was cDNA or gDNA that came from T cells, B-cell-depleted T cells, or PBMCs.

Germline assignment: CDR1 SGHTA and CDR2 FQGNSA. Deletions cut 1 base from V and 12 bases from J, with 12 bases between. This CDR3 has 13 residues. In the source study's methods: Scientists estimated how many nucleated cells there were by amplifying reference gene primers. Produced via immunoSEQ multiplex PCR; TCRdb's table is partial and in-frame only. That table supplies the V and J calls and clone size; D and trimming were determined from the DNA. The sample has about 180,000 clones; roughly 80% are singletons. Material: peripheral blood. The V gene is TRBV7-2, the J gene TRBJ1-4; D perhaps matches TRBD1 (5 bases). The clonotype originates from a man younger than 35 with active or convalescent COVID-19. The CDR3 coding sequence is TGTGCCAGCAGCTTAGGACCGGACAATCAACTGTTTTTT. Protein: CASSLGPDNQLFF. Based on the CDR3 plus reference TRBV7-2 and TRBJ1-4, the full variable domain is GAGVSQSPSNKVTEKGKDVELRCDPISGHTALYWYRQSLGQGLEFLIYFQGNSAPDKSGLPSDRFSAERTGGSVSTLTIQRTQQEDSAVYLCASSLGPDNQLFFGSGTQLSVL.